A single sample is the source of the 26 T cell receptor beta chains below, sequenced in a study of T-cell reconstitution after alpha-beta-depleted transplantation in children. Preparation of the TCRbeta library involved a method that used unique molecular identifiers. Using its own MiXCR run on the PCR reads, TCRdb lists one record per CDR3 protein. The sample records about 540,000 distinct CDR3 sequences, 18% being singletons. The sequencing used PBMCs from the stem cell graft donor, collected from the stem cell graft. The origin of the receptors is a human donor who donated a stem cell graft to a child with acute lymphoblastic leukemia.

In this sample, this clonotype turned up a few times. This chain links TRBV7-9 with TRBJ1-1, with TRBD1 matching 8 bases. J lost 4 bases, V lost 4 bases, and 8 bases had no gene match. CDR1 is SEHNR, CDR2 FQNEAQ, per germline (reference sequence). The CDR3 runs to 15 residues. CDR3 bases: TGTGCCAGCAGCTCGGGGCAGGGGGCAGTCACTGAAGCTTTCTTT. This encodes CASSSGQGAVTEAFF.

This clonotype was detected only once. This rearrangement joins TRBV7-9 to TRBJ1-2; 12 positions agree with TRBD1. CDR1 SEHNR and CDR2 FQNEAQ come from the germline V gene (reference sequence). The CDR3 runs to 14 residues. V shed 6 bases, J shed 8 bases, and the junction held 7 bases outside the gene matches. CDR3 loop: CASRGDRGLGGYTF. The CDR3 DNA reads TGTGCCAGCAGGGGGGACAGGGGGCTTGGCGGCTACACCTTC.

This clonotype was detected only a few times. The chain uses TRBV11-2 and TRBJ1-3; D uncertain. There are 15 residues in the CDR3. Deletions cut 6 bases from V and 0 bases from J, with 12 bases between. The germline CDR1 and CDR2 sequences are SGHAT and FQNNGV. The CDR3 sequence is CASRLQDFSGNTIYF. CDR3 DNA: TGTGCCAGCAGGTTACAAGACTTCTCTGGAAACACCATATATTTT.

This clonotype has just a few counts. V gene TRBV4-1 combines with J gene TRBJ1-5; 7 positions agree with TRBD1. CDR1 and CDR2 from the germline V gene are MGHRA and YSYEKL. Germline trimming cut 0 bases from V and 7 bases from J; bases unmatched to any gene: 6. The CDR3 spans 15 residues. The chain's CDR3 is CASSQESGGRQPQHF. The CDR3, as DNA: TGCGCCAGCAGCCAAGAATCAGGGGGTAGGCAGCCCCAGCATTTT.

This chain joins TRBV3-1 and TRBJ2-5, with 8 bases lining up with TRBD1. Per the germline V gene, CDR1 is LGHDT and CDR2 is YNNKEL (reference sequence). CDR3 length: 14 amino acids. Unmatched junction bases numbered 4, after V lost 4 bases and J lost 3 bases. Written as DNA, the CDR3 is TGTGCCAGCAGCCGGACAGGGTTAGAAGAGACCCAGTACTTC. This encodes CASSRTGLEETQYF.

This clonotype showed up just a few times. The rearrangement uses TRBV3-1 and TRBJ2-1; TRBD2 matches 10 bases. After removal of 6 bases from V and 0 bases from J, the junction contained 8 bases not matched to a gene. CDR3 size: 17 residues. Germline lookup yields CDR1 LGHDT and CDR2 YNNKEL (reference sequence). CDR3 loop: CASRPGLAEFSYNEQFF. In nucleotides, the CDR3 is TGTGCCAGCAGACCCGGACTAGCGGAATTCTCCTACAATGAGCAGTTCTTC.

Only a few counts were recorded for this clonotype. V is TRBV6-1 and J is TRBJ2-1, with 8 bases aligning to TRBD1. CDR3 length equals 15 residues. With 6 bases clipped from V and 7 bases from J, the junction kept 11 bases outside the gene matches. Germline lookup yields CDR1 MNHNS and CDR2 SASEGT. The CDR3 region has the DNA TGTGCCAGCAGCCCTCTCGGACAGGGCCTGAATGAGCAGTTCTTC. Protein product: CASSPLGQGLNEQFF.

This chain uses TRBV6-1 with TRBJ2-5; TRBD1 matches 11 bases. The J segment lost 3 bases and the V segment lost 6 bases, leaving 3 bases of the junction unmatched. CDR3 size: 14 residues. Germline V gene sequence: CDR1 MNHNS, CDR2 SASEGT. The CDR3 region has the DNA TGTGCCAGCAGACCGGGACAGGGGGAAGAGACCCAGTACTTC. Protein sequence: CASRPGQGEETQYF.

The rearrangement joins TRBV5-1 to TRBJ1-1; 7 bases map to TRBD1. Germline V CDR1 and CDR2: SGHRS, YFSETQ. The CDR3 contains 15 residues. The V and J ends lost 0 bases and 2 bases, in that order; junction bases with no gene match: 4. DNA for the CDR3: TGCGCCAGCAGCTTGGCCACAGGGGCCAACACTGAAGCTTTCTTT. Translated, it gives CASSLATGANTEAFF.

This clonotype was found once. CDR3 DNA sequence: TGTGCCAGCAGCTTAACGTATGGTATAAGAGGACTAGCGGATTTCGAAGAGACCCAGTACTTC. Its translation is CASSLTYGIRGLADFEETQYF. The chain couples TRBV7-3 to TRBJ2-5; TRBD2 aligns across 10 bases. The junction had 19 bases not matched to a gene; V was cut back by 0 bases and J by 3 bases. The CDR3 extends over 21 amino acids. Germline values: CDR1 SGHTA, CDR2 FQGTGA.

In DNA, the CDR3 is TGTGCCAGCTCACGACCCGAAGGGTCCTCCTACAATGAGCAGTTCTTC. This encodes CASSRPEGSSYNEQFF. The chain recombines TRBV18 with TRBJ2-1; no firm D call. The CDR3 extends over 16 amino acids. Germline V gene lookup returns CDR1 KGHSH and CDR2 LQKENI. The ends were cut back, 4 bases at V and 0 bases at J, with 13 bases in the middle. The whole variable domain, filled in from reference TRBV18 and TRBJ2-1, reads NAGVMQNPRHLVRRRGQEARLRCSPMKGHSHVYWYRQLPEEGLKFMVYLQKENIIDESGMPKERFSAEFPKEGPSILRIQQVVRGDSAAYFCASSRPEGSSYNEQFFGPGTRLTVL.

The sample holds a few counts of this clonotype. The genes are TRBV12-3 or TRBV12-4 and TRBJ1-1; TRBD1 matches 8 bases. V trimming: 7 bases; J trimming: 0 bases; junction bases outside the gene matches: 4. CDR3 length: 14 residues. The CDR3 loop is CASKRQGLNTEAFF. In nucleotides, the CDR3 is TGTGCCAGCAAAAGACAGGGGTTGAACACTGAAGCTTTCTTT.

V is TRBV9 and J is TRBJ2-5, with no clear D. Deletions cut 0 bases from V and 7 bases from J, with 13 bases between. The CDR3 has 14 residues. Germline CDR1 reads SGDLS; CDR2 reads YYNGEE. The CDR3 here is CASSVGPLVGTQYF. The CDR3 DNA sequence: TGTGCCAGCAGCGTAGGTCCACTGGTGGGGACCCAGTACTTC.

CDR3 sequence (DNA): TGTGCCAGCAGTTACTCCGATCCCTCTGGGGCCAACGTCCTGACTTTC. It codes for CASSYSDPSGANVLTF. The chain links TRBV6-5 to TRBJ2-6; D not certain. Per the germline V gene, CDR1 is MNHEY and CDR2 is SVGAGI. Deletions cut 0 bases from V and 0 bases from J, with 6 bases between. This CDR3 comprises 16 residues.

This clonotype showed up just a few times. A read error may produce the germline difference seen at one junction end. The chain carries TRBV5-1 and TRBJ2-7; the match to TRBD1 covers 7 bases. Germline V gene sequence: CDR1 SGHRS, CDR2 YFSETQ. The CDR3 has 12 residues. The DNA for the CDR3 is TGTGCCAGCAGCTTCACAGGGGACGAGCAGTACTTC. The encoded protein is CASSFTGDEQYF. The whole variable domain, remainder taken from reference TRBV5-1 and TRBJ2-7, is KAGVTQTPRYLIKTRGQQVTLSCSPISGHRSVSWYQQTPGQGLQFLFEYFSETQRNKGNFPGRFSGRQFSNSRSEMNVSTLELGDSALYLCASSFTGDEQYFGPGTRLTVT.

The chain has TRBV11-2 and TRBJ2-7; 8 positions agree with TRBD2. The germline V gene has CDR1 SGHAT and CDR2 FQNNGV. Germline trimming cut 5 bases from V and 4 bases from J; bases unmatched to any gene: 13. The CDR3 consists of 16 residues. CDR3 residues: CASSLARGTSVYEQYF. CDR3 bases: TGTGCCAGCAGCCTAGCTCGAGGGACTAGTGTGTACGAGCAGTACTTC.

The chain joins TRBV6-5 to TRBJ2-7, with a tentative D call TRBD2 (7 bases). The V and J ends lost 0 bases and 5 bases respectively, with 26 bases between them. Looked up from germline, CDR1 is MNHEY and CDR2 is SVGAGI. The CDR3 length is 19 residues. CDR3 in amino acids: CASSYSGGGGPTWLDEQYF. The CDR3 DNA reads TGTGCCAGCAGTTACTCCGGGGGCGGGGGCCCCACCTGGTTGGACGAGCAGTACTTC.

A word on this clonotype: Sequence at one end of the junction differs from germline and may be a read error. The CDR3 DNA reads TGTGCCAGCCGCTTGTGGGGGGCTGAAGCTTTCTTC. The encoded protein is CASRLWGAEAFF. The chain has TRBV5-6 and TRBJ1-1, with D possibly TRBD1 on 6 matching bases. There are 12 residues in the CDR3. CDR1 is SGHDT, CDR2 YYEEEE, per germline.

This clonotype occurred a few times. The V and J genes are TRBV2 and TRBJ1-5, with no clear D. The V end was cut by 2 bases, the J end by 0 bases, with 11 bases between. Germline-derived CDR1 and CDR2 are SNHLY and FYNNEI. This CDR3 region has 16 residues. CDR3 region: CASSEQGPYSNQPQHF. CDR3 DNA sequence: TGTGCCAGCAGTGAACAAGGCCCATATAGCAATCAGCCCCAGCATTTT.

The chain uses TRBV7-2 and TRBJ2-5; D possibly uses TRBD1 or TRBD2 (5 bases each). The V and J ends lost 5 bases and 1 base respectively, with 11 bases between them. CDR3 length: 14 amino acids. Germline assignment: CDR1 SGHTA and CDR2 FQGNSA. CDR3 DNA: TGTGCCAGCAGCCGGGGCGGAGTCCAAGAGACCCAGTACTTC. This encodes CASSRGGVQETQYF.

This clonotype has more than one count but fewer than ten. The genes are TRBV29-1 and TRBJ1-5; D is perhaps TRBD1 (6 bases). Germline V gene data show CDR1 as SQVTM and CDR2 as ANQGSEA. V was clipped by 3 bases and J by 7 bases, with 13 bases between them. The length of the CDR3 is 13 residues. The CDR3 here is CSVEQGLGQPQHF. The CDR3 DNA reads TGCAGCGTTGAGCAGGGGCTAGGGCAGCCCCAGCATTTT.

The rearrangement uses TRBV4-2 and TRBJ2-7, with D perhaps TRBD2 (5 bases). CDR3 length: 18 residues. V was pared by 4 bases and J by 2 bases, with 24 bases between. CDR1 LGHNA and CDR2 YNFKEQ come from the germline V gene. The DNA of the CDR3 is TGTGCCAGCAGCCGCCCATTCGACCGACGGGATCCAACCTACGAGCAGTACTTC. It translates to CASSRPFDRRDPTYEQYF.

This clonotype was observed a few times. The chain is built from TRBV7-8 and TRBJ2-3; 9 nucleotides align to TRBD1. The CDR3 runs 17 residues. V was clipped by 5 bases and J by 0 bases; unmatched bases: 9. Germline values: CDR1 SGHVS, CDR2 FQNEAQ. This CDR3 is CASSRLDRGTSTDTQYF. The CDR3 nucleotides read TGTGCCAGCAGCCGACTGGACAGGGGCACTAGCACAGATACGCAGTATTTT.

This clonotype has more than one count but fewer than ten. V is TRBV27 and J is TRBJ2-2; 9 positions agree with TRBD1. Germline CDR1 and CDR2: MNHEY and SMNVEV (reference sequence). V trimming: 3 bases; J trimming: 2 bases; junction bases outside the gene matches: 7. The CDR3 covers 17 residues. As DNA, the CDR3 is TGTGCCAGCAGTTTCGACAGGGGGTTTATTAACACCGGGGAGCTGTTTTTT. Its translation is CASSFDRGFINTGELFF.

This clonotype appeared a few times. J is TRBJ2-1 and V is TRBV6-1; 12 nucleotides line up with TRBD2. In germline, CDR1 is MNHNS, CDR2 SASEGT. This CDR3 region has 17 residues. V shed 1 base, J shed 12 bases, and the junction held 13 bases outside the gene matches. The CDR3, as DNA: TGTGCCAGCAGTGAAGGGACTAGCGGGGCGAACCTAATGAGGCAGTTCTTC. Translation: CASSEGTSGANLMRQFF.

This clonotype was counted only a few times. The chain employs TRBV12-3 or TRBV12-4 and TRBJ2-1, with 8 bases lining up with TRBD2. The CDR3 sequence is 16 residues long. Trimming removed 2 bases from V and 5 bases from J; junction bases left unmatched: 8. The CDR3 DNA reads as TGTGCCAGCAGTTTATTTGGGCGGGGGGTTGACAATGAGCAGTTCTTC. This gives the protein CASSLFGRGVDNEQFF.